Shown below are 3 T cell receptor beta chains from a single sample sequenced in a study of T-cell memory formation after mild COVID-19. TCRdb ran MiXCR on the 5' RACE reads and lists one entry per CDR3 protein. The sample has 150,000 to 200,000 distinct CDR3 sequences, 9.5% to 13% seen once. Sequencing input: PBMCs or a T cell subset sorted from them (not recorded which). All receptors come from a man between 18 and 29 years old who had mild COVID-19 (a few samples of this study predate the infection). Cell type and time point are not known.

This clonotype was found many times. For the CDR3, the DNA is TGCGCCAGCAGCTCCACCCGGGACAGGGCGCCAAATGAGCAGTTCTTC. Its translation: CASSSTRDRAPNEQFF. The chain recombines TRBV5-1 with TRBJ2-1; 9 bases agree with TRBD1. The V gene's germline CDR1 is SGHRS and CDR2 YFSETQ. CDR3 size: 16 residues. V trimming: 3 bases; J trimming: 7 bases; junction bases outside the gene matches: 11.

Only a few counts were recorded for this clonotype. V gene TRBV6-6 combines with J gene TRBJ2-2, with D perhaps TRBD1 or TRBD2 (5 bases each). Per the germline V gene, CDR1 is MNHNY and CDR2 is SVGAGI (reference sequence). Trimming took 6 bases from V and 6 from J, leaving 11 bases between them. The CDR3 has 13 amino acids. CDR3 DNA: TGTGCCAGCAGGACCGGGGCTGCCGGGGAGCTGTTTTTT. This translates into CASRTGAAGELFF.

The CDR3 nucleotides read TGTGCCAGCAGGCAGGGGCGCATCAATGAGCAGTTCTTC. The encoded protein is CASRQGRINEQFF. The genes are TRBV12-3 or TRBV12-4 and TRBJ2-1; the D gene is possibly TRBD1 (6 bases). CDR3 length equals 13 residues. V dropped 6 bases and J dropped 6 bases, with 12 bases sitting between them.